This T cell receptor beta chain was profiled in a study of regulatory T cells in long-lasting Graves disease. The sample's time point: persistent/refractory GD, antithyroid drugs over 5 years with positive TRAb. RNA extracted from PBMCs served as the sequencing template. Approximately 10 milliliters of peripheral blood went into EDTA tubes. The CDR3 consists of 15 residues. V was trimmed by 2 bases and J by 6 bases, leaving 16 bases between them. Germline CDR1 reads MDHEN; CDR2 reads SYDVKM. This clonotype was observed at least ten times. What it binds is not known. Arm-PCR of CDR3 regions and iRepertoire HTBI primers were the basis on which TCR beta libraries were built. MiXCR, run by TCRdb on the multiplex PCR reads, gives a single entry per CDR3 protein. The repertoire holds hundreds of thousands of distinct CDR3 sequences, approximately 23% seen once, with about an eighth in the top ten. General study findings and limits: Persistent Graves' patients had lower TCR diversity than newly diagnosed ones.

The specimen was peripheral blood mononuclear cells (PBMCs), collected when the disease was refractory, from a patient treated with antithyroid drugs. The receptor's source is a female donor with Graves disease. The rearrangement links TRBV28 to TRBJ1-2, with D perhaps TRBD1 (6 bases). The CDR3 nucleotides are TGTGCCAGCAGTTTACCGATGGGGGCGCGGAATGGCTACACCTTC. Encoded protein: CASSLPMGARNGYTF.